Each of the 30 T cell receptor beta chains below was sequenced from the same sample in a study of shared clonotypes between healthy human individuals. The protocol was immunoSEQ multiplex PCR, while the TCRdb copy is restricted to in-frame clones and leaves out a portion. The sample consists of roughly 410,000 clones, about 96% of them appearing once. The sample taken for sequencing was memory CD8+ T cells sorted from blood. Regarding subset: CD45RO+ cells pooled with CCR7-negative TemRA cells. These receptors were taken from a man younger than 40 in good health.

The chain links TRBV6-4 to TRBJ2-1; no firm D call. CDR3 length: 18 residues. With 3 bases removed from V and 0 bases from J, the gap between germline ends came to 18 bases. The germline V gene encodes CDR1 MRHNA and CDR2 SNTAGT. The CDR3 loop reads CASSERREHLSSYNEQFF. The CDR3 DNA sequence: TGTGCCAGCAGTGAAAGACGCGAGCACTTGAGCTCCTACAATGAGCAGTTCTTC.

This rearrangement joins TRBV9 to TRBJ2-2, with 9 bases matching TRBD2. The CDR3 totals 15 residues. With V trimmed by 1 base and J by 8 bases, 6 bases remained unmatched. Germline-derived CDR1 and CDR2 are SGDLS and YYNGEE. CDR3 sequence reads: CASSVLAGMGGELFF. DNA for the CDR3: TGTGCCAGCAGCGTACTAGCGGGAATGGGTGGGGAGCTGTTTTTT.

The chain couples TRBV5-1 to TRBJ2-6, with unresolved D. The CDR3 is 13 residues long. Germline lookup yields CDR1 SGHRS and CDR2 YFSETQ. The V end lost 4 bases, the J end lost 6 bases, and 8 bases lay between the germline ends. The CDR3 sequence: CASSPFAANVLTF. CDR3 nucleotide sequence: TGCGCCAGCAGCCCTTTTGCGGCCAACGTCCTGACTTTC. Drawing the rest from reference TRBV5-1 and TRBJ2-6, the complete variable domain is KAGVTQTPRYLIKTRGQQVTLSCSPISGHRSVSWYQQTPGQGLQFLFEYFSETQRNKGNFPGRFSGRQFSNSRSEMNVSTLELGDSALYLCASSPFAANVLTFGAGSRLTVL.

The V call is TRBV5-1, the J call TRBJ2-3; 14 bases map to TRBD2. After removal of 4 bases from V and 5 bases from J, the junction contained 3 bases not matched to a gene. The CDR3 is 15 amino acids. Germline CDR1 reads SGHRS; CDR2 reads YFSETQ. CDR3 in amino acids: CASSATSGRVDTQYF. The CDR3 DNA reads as TGCGCCAGCAGCGCGACTAGCGGGAGGGTAGATACGCAGTATTTT.

The V call is TRBV5-7, the J call TRBJ1-4; D remains ambiguous. TRBV5-7 is flagged as an ORF with uncertain function. Trimming pared 4 bases from V and 3 bases from J, leaving 13 bases between. This CDR3 comprises 15 residues. CDR3 DNA sequence: TGTGCCAGCAGCCCAAGAAGGGTAGCTAATGAAAAACTGTTTTTT. This gives the protein CASSPRRVANEKLFF.

This chain uses TRBV4-1 with TRBJ2-7; 8 bases are a match to TRBD2. With 1 base clipped from V and 2 bases from J, the junction kept 4 bases outside the gene matches. The length of the CDR3 is 15 residues. From germline, CDR1 is MGHRA and CDR2 YSYEKL. CDR3 residues: CASSQALAATYEQYF. The CDR3 DNA sequence: TGCGCCAGCAGCCAAGCACTAGCGGCGACCTACGAGCAGTACTTC.

The chain joins TRBV5-4 to TRBJ2-7; 8 bases match TRBD2. The CDR3 runs 15 residues. Germline lookup yields CDR1 SGHNT and CDR2 YYREEE (reference sequence). V lost 4 bases and J lost 2; bases outside the gene matches: 8. The CDR3 coding sequence is TGTGCCAGCAGCCGGGGGGCGGGAGGTGCCTACGAGCAGTACTTC. It encodes CASSRGAGGAYEQYF.

V is TRBV5-5 and J is TRBJ1-1; no definite D call. This CDR3 contains 13 residues. Trimming took off 0 bases at V and 3 bases at J, with 6 bases between the two ends. Germline V gene data show CDR1 as SGHKS and CDR2 as YYEKEE (reference sequence). The CDR3 region has the DNA TGTGCCAGCAGCTTGGGGACCGACACTGAAGCTTTCTTT. Its protein product is CASSLGTDTEAFF.

This clone has only one observation. The genes are TRBV7-6 and TRBJ2-7; D uncertain. The CDR3 is 13 amino acids. V was pared by 1 base and J by 3 bases, with 7 bases between. Germline CDR1 SGHVS, CDR2 FNYEAQ. Here the CDR3 reads CASSLGGGYEQYF. Here the CDR3 DNA reads TGTGCCAGCAGCTTAGGGGGTGGCTACGAGCAGTACTTC.

The chain couples TRBV10-3 to TRBJ1-2; possibly TRBD1 for D (5 bases). The V end was cut by 8 bases, the J end by 1 base, with 11 bases between. CDR1 and CDR2 (germline): ENHRY, SYGVKD. This CDR3 region has 13 residues. The CDR3 DNA is TGTGCCATCGGTACAGGCAATAACTATGGCTACACCTTC. This gives the protein CAIGTGNNYGYTF.

CDR3 bases: TGTGCCAGCAGTCCTTGGGGGGGTGACACCCCTATCTACAATGAGCAGTTCTTC. Its translation is CASSPWGGDTPIYNEQFF. The gene calls are TRBV25-1 and TRBJ2-1; 7 positions agree with TRBD2. CDR1 is MGHDK, CDR2 SYGVNS, per germline. There are 18 residues in the CDR3. The V and J ends lost 5 bases and 3 bases, in that order; junction bases with no gene match: 16. Filled out from reference TRBV25-1 and TRBJ2-1, the complete variable domain reads EADIYQTPRYLVIGTGKKITLECSQTMGHDKMYWYQQDPGMELHLIHYSYGVNSTEKGDLSSESTVSRIRTEHFPLTLESARPSHTSQYLCASSPWGGDTPIYNEQFFGPGTRLTVL.

As regards this clone: The sample contains more than one DNA sequence encoding this CDR3. CDR3 loop: CRLRDIYGYTF. The DNA of the CDR3 is TGCAGACTAAGGGACATCTATGGCTACACCTTC. V and J are TRBV20-1 and TRBJ1-2; maybe TRBD1 (6 bases). CDR1 and CDR2 from the germline V gene are DFQATT and SNEGSKA (reference sequence). The CDR3 has 11 amino acids.

The rearrangement links TRBV28 to TRBJ2-7; tentatively, D is TRBD2 (7 bases). The germline V and J ends were trimmed by 6 bases and 6 bases, with 12 bases remaining between them. This CDR3 spans 12 amino acids. Germline V gene lookup returns CDR1 MDHEN and CDR2 SYDVKM. The CDR3 DNA reads TGTGCCAGCAGCCCCGGGGGGCTCGAGCAGTACTTC. This codes for CASSPGGLEQYF.

This chain uses TRBV25-1 with TRBJ2-1; D unclear. Germline CDR1 MGHDK, CDR2 SYGVNS. The V end was cut by 8 bases, the J end by 7 bases, with 12 bases between. This CDR3 contains 12 residues. The CDR3 spells CASAQVQNEQFF. CDR3 coding DNA: TGTGCCAGCGCGCAGGTTCAGAATGAGCAGTTCTTC.

The CDR3 region has the DNA TGTGCCAGCAGCGAATCAACTAATGAAAAACTGTTTTTT. It translates to CASSESTNEKLFF. The chain joins TRBV27 to TRBJ1-4; no definite D call. In germline, CDR1 is MNHEY, CDR2 SMNVEV (reference sequence). The CDR3 has 13 amino acids. Trimming left V 6 bases short and J 0 bases short, with 5 bases between.

The CDR3 DNA is TGTGCCAGCAGCTTCGGGACAGTTTACAATGAGCAGTTCTTC. Protein: CASSFGTVYNEQFF. V is TRBV11-2 and J is TRBJ2-1, with TRBD1 identical over 7 bases. CDR1 is SGHAT and CDR2 is FQNNGV in the germline V gene. The J segment lost 4 bases and the V segment lost 3 bases, leaving 3 bases of the junction unmatched. The CDR3 has 14 residues.

The V and J genes are TRBV7-2 and TRBJ2-1; D is undetermined. This CDR3 has 16 amino acids. From germline, CDR1 is SGHTA and CDR2 FQGNSA. V was cut by 4 bases and J by 0 bases, with 13 bases left in between. CDR3 protein: CASSSAPPDSYNEQFF. CDR3 DNA sequence: TGTGCCAGCAGCTCTGCCCCCCCGGACTCCTACAATGAGCAGTTCTTC.

The V and J genes are TRBV9 and TRBJ2-1; D is ambiguous. This CDR3 spans 14 amino acids. Per germline, CDR1 SGDLS and CDR2 YYNGEE. V was pared by 0 bases and J by 4 bases, with 8 bases between. The CDR3 sequence is CASSVESGYNEQFF. CDR3 nucleotide sequence: TGTGCCAGCAGCGTAGAATCGGGTTACAATGAGCAGTTCTTC.

The rearrangement uses TRBV10-3 and TRBJ1-2, with D tentatively TRBD1 (5 bases). The CDR3 has 17 residues. Between the trimmed V and J ends, which lost 4 bases and 1 base, there was a span of 19 bases. Germline lookup yields CDR1 ENHRY and CDR2 SYGVKD. CDR3 nucleotide sequence: TGTGCCATCAGTGGCGGTATCTGGACACCGTTTAACTATGGCTACACCTTC. It is translated as CAISGGIWTPFNYGYTF.

The chain has TRBV18 and TRBJ2-2; D remains unclear. Trimming shortened V by 3 bases and J by 4 bases, and 15 bases separated the two germline ends. Per the germline V gene, CDR1 is KGHSH and CDR2 is LQKENI. The CDR3 runs to 16 residues. DNA for the CDR3: TGTGCCAGCTCACCTCGGACCCACCTACGCACCGGGGAGCTGTTTTTT. Translated: CASSPRTHLRTGELFF.

This rearrangement joins TRBV2 to TRBJ1-5; D is uncertain. This CDR3 spans 12 amino acids. The germline V gene encodes CDR1 SNHLY and CDR2 FYNNEI. Trimming removed 1 base at V and 7 bases at J, with 5 bases between. CDR3 nucleotide sequence: TGTGCCAGCAGTGAAGTCGGGCAGCCCCAGCATTTT. This encodes CASSEVGQPQHF.

The chain uses TRBV19 and TRBJ1-2; no reliable D call. Germline-derived CDR1 and CDR2 are LNHDA and SQIVND (reference sequence). CDR3 size: 14 residues. Between the trimmed V and J ends, which lost 4 bases and 7 bases, there was a span of 16 bases. CDR3 nucleotide sequence: TGTGCCAGTAGTAGCCGGGGTCTATACTCTGGCTACACCTTC. It is translated as CASSSRGLYSGYTF.

The chain is built from TRBV2 and TRBJ2-7; no reliable D call. V was trimmed by 7 bases and J by 1 base, leaving 5 bases between them. The CDR3 contains 11 residues. The germline V gene has CDR1 SNHLY and CDR2 FYNNEI. CDR3 sequence reads: CASTGSYEQYF. The CDR3 DNA reads as TGTGCCAGCACCGGTTCCTACGAGCAGTACTTC.

This clone occurred once. The chain is built from TRBV11-3 and TRBJ2-1, with unresolved D. Germline CDR1 SGHNT, CDR2 YENEEA. Trimming shortened V by 1 base and J by 5 bases, and 12 bases separated the two germline ends. The length of the CDR3 is 15 residues. The DNA for the CDR3 is TGTGCCAGCAGCTTAGGCCTAGTCCCCAACAATGAGCAGTTCTTC. It translates to CASSLGLVPNNEQFF.

The CDR3 loop is CASSYSGRGTQYF. Written as DNA, the CDR3 is TGTGCCAGCAGTTATAGCGGGAGAGGTACGCAGTATTTT. The chain carries TRBV28 and TRBJ2-3; 9 nucleotides align to TRBD2. CDR3 length: 13 amino acids. Germline CDR1 MDHEN, CDR2 SYDVKM. With V trimmed by 4 bases and J by 8 bases, 4 bases remained unmatched. The full variable domain, with the rest looked up from reference TRBV28 and TRBJ2-3, is DVKVTQSSRYLVKRTGEKVFLECVQDMDHENMFWYRQDPGLGLRLIYFSYDVKMKEKGDIPEGYSVSREKKERFSLILESASTNQTSMYLCASSYSGRGTQYFGPGTRLTVL.

The chain couples TRBV5-1 to TRBJ2-3; D might be TRBD1 (6 bases). V lost 3 bases to trimming and J lost 1 base, with 6 bases between them. Germline V gives CDR1 SGHRS, CDR2 YFSETQ. There are 13 residues in the CDR3. This CDR3 reads CASSSGGTDTQYF. The CDR3 DNA reads TGCGCCAGCAGCTCAGGGGGCACAGATACGCAGTATTTT.

V gene TRBV4-1 combines with J gene TRBJ1-5; D remains ambiguous. CDR1 is MGHRA and CDR2 is YSYEKL in the germline V gene. The CDR3 extends over 14 amino acids. Trimming stripped 0 bases from V and 4 bases from J, with 7 bases between. CDR3: CASSQESGNQPQHF. The CDR3 DNA sequence: TGCGCCAGCAGCCAAGAATCAGGAAATCAGCCCCAGCATTTT.

The chain couples TRBV2 to TRBJ1-2, with D uncertain. V was trimmed by 2 bases and J by 5 bases, leaving 12 bases between them. CDR3 size: 14 residues. Germline CDR1 and CDR2: SNHLY and FYNNEI. The chain's CDR3 is CASSERGIGYGYTF. The DNA of the CDR3 is TGTGCCAGCAGTGAACGGGGTATAGGGTATGGCTACACCTTC. Full variable domain (outside the CDR3, taken from reference TRBV2 and TRBJ1-2): EPEVTQTPSHQVTQMGQEVILRCVPISNHLYFYWYRQILGQKVEFLVSFYNNEISEKSEIFDDQFSVERPDGSNFTLKIRSTKLEDSAMYFCASSERGIGYGYTFGSGTRLTVV.

The chain recombines TRBV10-3 with TRBJ2-1, with D unresolved. This CDR3 comprises 13 residues. Germline-derived CDR1 and CDR2 are ENHRY and SYGVKD. V shed 7 bases and J shed 3 bases, with 10 bases lying between them. The CDR3 nucleotides read TGTGCCATCACCTCAGCGCTCTACAATGAGCAGTTCTTC. Translated, it gives CAITSALYNEQFF.

The chain uses TRBV5-6 and TRBJ1-2; D is unresolved. Looked up from germline, CDR1 is SGHDT and CDR2 is YYEEEE. V was shortened by 0 bases and J by 4 bases, with 10 bases between the two germline ends. This CDR3 has 14 amino acids. As DNA, the CDR3 is TGTGCCAGCAGCTTGGGGTCGGTGAGCTATGGCTACACCTTC. It specifies CASSLGSVSYGYTF.